This T cell receptor beta chain came from a study of T-cell memory formation after mild COVID-19. This clonotype has ten or more counts. As yet, its antigen is unknown. Study-wide findings and caveats: The pre-infection memory compartment contained some responding clones, suggesting cross-reactive memory joined. The authors left the SARS-CoV-2 specificity of second-wave clones peaking on day 37 unconfirmed.

Germline lookup yields CDR1 MGHRA and CDR2 YSYEKL. V was clipped by 4 bases and J by 8 bases; unmatched bases: 24. The CDR3 loop spans 19 amino acids. TCRdb independently ran MiXCR on the 5' RACE reads; one entry per CDR3 protein. The data contain 300,000 to 400,000 distinct CDR3 sequences, approximately 15% of them singletons. Sequencing was carried out using PBMCs or a T cell subset sorted from them (not recorded which). This chain connects TRBV4-1 to TRBJ1-2; 8 positions match TRBD1. This receptor was taken from a young man who had mild COVID-19 (a few samples of this study predate the infection). Cell type and time point are not known. The CDR3 DNA is TGCGCCAGCAGCCCGTACGACTCCGGGACAGGTCTGACCTCGTCGGGCTACACCTTC. Translating gives CASSPYDSGTGLTSSGYTF.